Presented here are 20 T cell receptor beta chains from one specimen sequenced in a study of blood T cell repertoires in COVID-19. Produced via immunoSEQ multiplex PCR; TCRdb's table is partial and in-frame only. The sample holds roughly 150,000 clones, about 87% seen once. The specimen sequenced was peripheral blood. Receptor source: a woman in her seventies with COVID-19, enrolled during active disease.

The chain links TRBV14 to TRBJ2-7, with D tentatively TRBD2 (6 bases). There are 16 residues in the CDR3. V dropped 0 bases and J dropped 5 bases, with 17 bases sitting between them. CDR1 and CDR2 from the germline V gene are SGHDN and FVKESK. The CDR3 protein is CASSQDRTGDKNEQYF. Written as DNA, the CDR3 is TGTGCCAGCAGCCAAGATAGGACGGGGGATAAGAACGAGCAGTACTTC. Looking up the rest from reference TRBV14 and TRBJ2-7 gives the full variable domain: EAGVTQFPSHSVIEKGQTVTLRCDPISGHDNLYWYRRVMGKEIKFLLHFVKESKQDESGMPNNRFLAERTGGTYSTLKVQPAELEDSGVYFCASSQDRTGDKNEQYFGPGTRLTVT.

This clone occurred once. The V call is TRBV15, the J call TRBJ1-4, with D hard to call. The CDR3 has 14 amino acids. V lost 3 bases and J 6 bases, leaving 11 bases between the germline ends. Per the germline V gene, CDR1 is LNHNV and CDR2 is YYDKDF (reference sequence). The CDR3 DNA reads TGTGCCACCAGCAGGGGAGGATCCCATGAAAAACTGTTTTTT. Protein product: CATSRGGSHEKLFF. Variable domain in full (rest from reference TRBV15 and TRBJ1-4): DAMVIQNPRYQVTQFGKPVTLSCSQTLNHNVMYWYQQKSSQAPKLLFHYYDKDFNNEADTPDNFQSRRPNTSFCFLDIRSPGLGDTAMYLCATSRGGSHEKLFFGSGTQLSVL.

V and J are TRBV5-1 and TRBJ1-5; perhaps TRBD1 as D (5 bases). V lost 4 bases, J lost 2 bases, and 16 bases lay in between. The CDR3 loop spans 16 amino acids. In germline, CDR1 is SGHRS, CDR2 YFSETQ. CDR3 sequence: CASSPGGSNGNQPQHF. The CDR3 DNA is TGCGCCAGCAGCCCCGGGGGGTCGAATGGCAATCAGCCCCAGCATTTT.

The chain employs TRBV11-2 and TRBJ1-2; D may be TRBD1 (6 bases). CDR1 SGHAT and CDR2 FQNNGV come from the germline V gene. V lost 1 base and J 7 bases, leaving 13 bases between the germline ends. This CDR3 has 14 amino acids. For the CDR3, the DNA is TGTGCCAGCAGCTTAGTCAGGACAGATAGTGGCTACACCTTC. Its protein is CASSLVRTDSGYTF.

The CDR3 here is CASSESPAQVIAGNTIYF. CDR3 sequence (DNA): TGTGCCAGCAGCGAATCCCCCGCACAGGTTATTGCTGGAAACACCATATATTTT. This sequence joins TRBV3-1 (or the pseudogene TRBV3-2) and TRBJ1-3; D possibly corresponds to TRBD1 (5 bases). The CDR3 runs 18 residues. Germline values: CDR1 LGHDT, CDR2 YNNKEL (reference sequence). Trimming stripped 5 bases from V and 2 bases from J, with 22 bases between.

This clone was observed once. The rearrangement uses TRBV15 and TRBJ2-2; 7 bases are a match to TRBD1. The CDR3 totals 16 residues. The V gene's germline CDR1 is LNHNV and CDR2 YYDKDF (reference sequence). Unmatched junction bases numbered 9, after V lost 8 bases and J lost 0 bases. CDR3 in amino acids: CATGTATFANTGELFF. The CDR3 DNA sequence: TGTGCCACCGGGACAGCAACTTTCGCGAACACCGGGGAGCTGTTTTTT.

V is TRBV2 and J is TRBJ2-2; 9 bases are a match to TRBD1. Trimming at V came to 5 bases and at J to 4 bases, leaving 14 bases not matched to a gene. The CDR3 runs to 18 residues. Germline V gene lookup returns CDR1 SNHLY and CDR2 FYNNEI. For the CDR3, the DNA is TGTGCCAGCAGTCGACCAGGCGCGGGACAGGGTCGCACCGGGGAGCTGTTTTTT. It codes for CASSRPGAGQGRTGELFF. The whole variable domain, filled in from reference TRBV2 and TRBJ2-2, reads EPEVTQTPSHQVTQMGQEVILRCVPISNHLYFYWYRQILGQKVEFLVSFYNNEISEKSEIFDDQFSVERPDGSNFTLKIRSTKLEDSAMYFCASSRPGAGQGRTGELFFGEGSRLTVL.

The rearrangement uses TRBV11-2 and TRBJ2-1; weak D call: TRBD1 (7 bases). V was pared by 5 bases and J by 3 bases, with 14 bases between. From germline, CDR1 is SGHAT and CDR2 FQNNGV. CDR3 length: 15 amino acids. The DNA of the CDR3 is TGTGCCAGCAGCCGGCAGGGGGGCCTCTACAATGAGCAGTTCTTC. It yields the protein CASSRQGGLYNEQFF.

This chain connects TRBV5-4 to TRBJ2-2, with 10 bases aligning to TRBD1. In germline, CDR1 is SGHNT, CDR2 YYREEE (reference sequence). The CDR3 loop spans 15 amino acids. V gave up 2 bases and J gave up 4 bases; unmatched junction bases: 2. The CDR3 protein is CASSFRQGATGELFF. CDR3 sequence (DNA): TGTGCCAGCAGCTTTCGACAGGGGGCCACCGGGGAGCTGTTTTTT. Variable domain in full (rest from reference TRBV5-4 and TRBJ2-2): ETGVTQSPTHLIKTRGQQVTLRCSSQSGHNTVSWYQQALGQGPQFIFQYYREEENGRGNFPPRFSGLQFPNYSSELNVNALELDDSALYLCASSFRQGATGELFFGEGSRLTVL.

The chain joins TRBV3-1 (or the pseudogene TRBV3-2) to TRBJ1-5; D is unresolved. Germline-derived CDR1 and CDR2 are LGHDT and YNNKEL (reference sequence). The CDR3 has 15 amino acids. The V end lost 0 bases, the J end lost 4 bases, and 10 bases lay between the germline ends. The CDR3, as DNA: TGTGCCAGCAGCCAAGATGCGGGGAGAAATCAGCCCCAGCATTTT. Translated, it gives CASSQDAGRNQPQHF.

The J gene is TRBJ2-7, the V gene TRBV9; TRBD2 matches 11 bases. The CDR3 is 18 residues long. Germline V lookup: CDR1 SGDLS, CDR2 YYNGEE. V shed 0 bases and J 0 bases; nucleotides not matched to a gene: 8. CDR3 protein: CASSVGASGGNPSYEQYF. As DNA, the CDR3 is TGTGCCAGCAGCGTAGGTGCTAGCGGGGGGAATCCCTCCTACGAGCAGTACTTC.

The chain carries TRBV5-1 and TRBJ1-4; weak D call: TRBD1 (5 bases). V lost 0 bases and J lost 4, with 10 bases in between. This CDR3 spans 15 amino acids. The germline CDR1 and CDR2 sequences are SGHRS and YFSETQ. CDR3 sequence: CASSLEGRDNEKLFF. The CDR3 bases are TGCGCCAGCAGCTTGGAGGGCAGGGATAATGAAAAACTGTTTTTT.

The chain couples TRBV6-5 to TRBJ1-2; D ambiguous. V shed 2 bases and J shed 2 bases, with 9 bases lying between them. Germline V gives CDR1 MNHEY, CDR2 SVGAGI. The CDR3 contains 14 residues. The CDR3 protein is CASSYQAGNYGYTF. The CDR3 DNA reads as TGTGCCAGCAGTTACCAGGCCGGCAACTATGGCTACACCTTC.

J is TRBJ1-6 and V is TRBV11-2, with D hard to call. Per the germline V gene, CDR1 is SGHAT and CDR2 is FQNNGV. This CDR3 region has 16 residues. The V and J ends lost 7 bases and 1 base respectively, with 14 bases between them. The chain's CDR3 is CASTLTAGSYNSPLHF. The CDR3 coding sequence is TGTGCCAGCACCCTTACGGCGGGGTCCTATAATTCACCCCTCCACTTT. The variable domain in full, with the rest retrieved from reference TRBV11-2 and TRBJ1-6, is EAGVAQSPRYKIIEKRQSVAFWCNPISGHATLYWYQQILGQGPKLLIQFQNNGVVDDSQLPKDRFSAERLKGVDSTLKIQPAKLEDSAVYLCASTLTAGSYNSPLHFGNGTRLTVT.

The CDR3 is CASSLERGLGNQPQHF. In DNA, the CDR3 is TGTGCCAGCAGCTTAGAACGAGGGCTGGGCAATCAGCCCCAGCATTTT. This sequence joins TRBV7-2 and TRBJ1-5; D remains ambiguous. V was clipped by 1 base and J by 2 bases, with 12 bases between them. Germline V CDR1 and CDR2: SGHTA, FQGNSA. The CDR3 is 16 residues long.

J is TRBJ1-4 and V is TRBV2; D is ambiguous. The germline gives CDR1 SNHLY, CDR2 FYNNEI. Between the trimmed V and J ends, which lost 8 bases and 8 bases, there was a span of 15 bases. CDR3 length: 13 amino acids. The CDR3 DNA sequence: TGTGCCAGCTGCCGACTATCCGGGGAAAAACTGTTTTTT. Its translation: CASCRLSGEKLFF. The whole variable domain, filled in from reference TRBV2 and TRBJ1-4, reads EPEVTQTPSHQVTQMGQEVILRCVPISNHLYFYWYRQILGQKVEFLVSFYNNEISEKSEIFDDQFSVERPDGSNFTLKIRSTKLEDSAMYFCASCRLSGEKLFFGSGTQLSVL.

The chain recombines TRBV6-2 or TRBV6-3 with TRBJ1-4; D is uncertain. Trimming shortened V by 3 bases and J by 0 bases, and 14 bases separated the two germline ends. CDR3 length equals 17 residues. Germline-derived CDR1 and CDR2 are MNHEY and SVGEGT. The CDR3: CASSYPLIKPTNEKLFF. CDR3 coding DNA: TGTGCCAGCAGTTATCCCCTGATAAAGCCAACTAATGAAAAACTGTTTTTT.

The chain joins TRBV3-1 (or the pseudogene TRBV3-2) to TRBJ2-2, with unresolved D. From germline, CDR1 is LGHDT and CDR2 YNNKEL (reference sequence). The CDR3 totals 13 residues. Trimming took 6 bases from V and 5 from J, leaving 10 bases between them. For the CDR3, the DNA is TGTGCCAGCAGACAGCCGTTTACCGGGGAGCTGTTTTTT. It encodes CASRQPFTGELFF.

The chain combines TRBV28 with TRBJ2-3, with D hard to call. Per germline, CDR1 MDHEN and CDR2 SYDVKM. V was trimmed by 2 bases and J by 3 bases, leaving 6 bases between them. CDR3 length equals 13 residues. CDR3 in amino acids: CASSLPRTDTQYF. The CDR3 DNA is TGTGCCAGCAGTTTACCGCGAACAGATACGCAGTATTTT.

In this sample, this clone turned up a few times. V and J are TRBV20-1 and TRBJ1-4; D perhaps matches TRBD1 (6 bases). Trimming removed 3 bases at V and 6 bases at J, with 17 bases between. CDR3 length: 15 residues. CDR1 and CDR2 (germline): DFQATT, SNEGSKA (reference sequence). The CDR3 protein is CSASASGVGDEKLFF. In DNA form, the CDR3 reads TGCAGTGCTAGTGCATCAGGGGTAGGGGATGAAAAACTGTTTTTT.